The 17 T cell receptor beta chains below come from one sample, sequenced in a study of low-dose radiotherapy and immunotherapy resistance in tumors. Gene-specific TRAV and TRBV primers were used for first-strand cDNA, covering alpha and beta chains. TCRs underwent approximately 20 PCR cycles of amplification with a constant-region primer and V-primer adapter. TCRdb re-called the reads with MiXCR, one entry per CDR3 protein. The table records about 7,300 distinct CDR3 sequences, 84% of them present only once. Receptor source: a human donor with advanced metastatic prostate, ovarian, gallbladder or colorectal cancer (not recorded which). This table probably holds off-target reads from a library built for another chain.

The chain is built from TRBV5-5 and TRBJ1-4; D is unresolved. The CDR3 sequence is 12 residues long. V dropped 0 bases and J dropped 7 bases, with 4 bases sitting between them. Germline V gene lookup returns CDR1 SGHKS and CDR2 YYEKEE (reference sequence). The CDR3 region is CASSLDPEKLFF. CDR3 coding DNA: TGTGCCAGCAGCTTGGACCCTGAAAAACTGTTTTTT. The variable domain in full, with the rest retrieved from reference TRBV5-5 and TRBJ1-4, is DAGVTQSPTHLIKTRGQQVTLRCSPISGHKSVSWYQQVLGQGPQFIFQYYEKEERGRGNFPDRFSARQFPNYSSELNVNALLLGDSALYLCASSLDPEKLFFGSGTQLSVL.

This clonotype was detected only a few times. The CDR3 spells CASSLGFVEKQYF. The CDR3, as DNA: TGTGCCAGCAGTCTCGGCTTCGTGGAGAAGCAGTACTTC. The chain joins TRBV11-2 to TRBJ2-7, with D hard to call. V was cut by 6 bases and J by 8 bases, with 17 bases left in between. Looked up from germline, CDR1 is SGHAT and CDR2 is FQNNGV. The CDR3 is 13 amino acids. Complete variable domain (other parts from reference TRBV11-2 and TRBJ2-7): EAGVAQSPRYKIIEKRQSVAFWCNPISGHATLYWYQQILGQGPKLLIQFQNNGVVDDSQLPKDRFSAERLKGVDSTLKIQPAKLEDSAVYLCASSLGFVEKQYFGPGTRLTVT.

About this clonotype: A junction boundary mismatches the germline segment, possibly from a read error. J is TRBJ1-6 and V is TRBV13; D gene unclear. The V gene's germline CDR1 is PRHDT and CDR2 FYEKMQ (reference sequence). This CDR3 has 14 amino acids. CDR3 sequence: CAMREENNAGKSTF. The CDR3 DNA is TGTGCAATGAGAGAGGAGAACAATGCAGGCAAATCAACCTTT.

The rearrangement links TRBV2 to TRBJ2-7, with 9 bases matching TRBD1. V gave up 5 bases and J gave up 3 bases; unmatched junction bases: 5. The CDR3 runs 14 residues. CDR1 SNHLY and CDR2 FYNNEI come from the germline V gene. CDR3 protein: CASSPGTGYYEQYF. In DNA form, the CDR3 reads TGTGCCAGCAGTCCCGGGACAGGGTACTACGAGCAGTACTTC.

CDR3 bases: TGTGCCAGCAGTCACAGAAATCAGCCCCAGCATTTT. As protein: CASSHRNQPQHF. This chain links TRBV19 with TRBJ1-5; D call uncertain. Trimming shortened V by 9 bases and J by 4 bases, and 10 bases separated the two germline ends. The CDR3 is 12 amino acids. Germline CDR1 reads LNHDA; CDR2 reads SQIVND (reference sequence).

The chain carries TRBV19 and TRBJ2-7; 11 bases agree with TRBD1. Germline CDR1 and CDR2: LNHDA and SQIVND (reference sequence). J gave up 3 bases and V 8 bases, and 6 bases lay outside the gene matches. The CDR3 is 14 amino acids. CDR3 in DNA: TGTGCCAGTTCTCCCGGGACAGGGGGCTACGAGCAGTACTTC. This sequence encodes CASSPGTGGYEQYF.

The rearrangement joins TRBV5-6 to TRBJ2-4, with 9 positions matching TRBD1. Per germline, CDR1 SGHDT and CDR2 YYEEEE. This CDR3 is built from 18 residues. V gave up 2 bases and J gave up 0 bases; unmatched junction bases: 9. The CDR3 protein is CASSFGTGSPLAKNIQYF. The CDR3, as DNA: TGTGCCAGCAGCTTCGGGACAGGGAGCCCATTAGCCAAAAACATTCAGTACTTC.

This chain joins TRBV29-1 and TRBJ2-1, with 8 nucleotides matching TRBD1. Germline V gene data show CDR1 as SQVTM and CDR2 as ANQGSEA. V shed 7 bases and J 7 bases; nucleotides not matched to a gene: 12. The CDR3 covers 14 residues. This CDR3 is CSANGGQGKNEQFF. Written as DNA, the CDR3 is TGCAGCGCGAACGGAGGACAGGGAAAGAATGAGCAGTTCTTC.

The rearrangement joins TRBV11-3 to TRBJ2-7, with a weak D call TRBD2 (6 bases). The CDR3 length is 13 residues. The ends were cut back, 3 bases at V and 4 bases at J, with 10 bases in the middle. The V gene's germline CDR1 is SGHNT and CDR2 YENEEA. In DNA, the CDR3 is TGTGCCAGCAGCTTTGGAGCGGGTTACGAGCAGTACTTC. Translation: CASSFGAGYEQYF.

The gene calls are TRBV12-3 or TRBV12-4 and TRBJ2-7; D call uncertain. Deletions cut 4 bases from V and 6 bases from J, with 10 bases between. The CDR3 covers 12 residues. The CDR3 is CASSSDTGEQYF. The CDR3 region has the DNA TGTGCCAGCAGTTCTGATACGGGCGAGCAGTACTTC.

J is TRBJ1-5 and V is TRBV6-5; a weak D match, TRBD1 (6 bases). V lost 6 bases to trimming and J lost 2 bases, with 17 bases between them. Looked up from germline, CDR1 is MNHEY and CDR2 is SVGAGI. The CDR3 spans 16 residues. The CDR3, as DNA: TGTGCCAGCAGACGCGCCCGGGCAGGGGGCAATCAGCCCCAGCATTTT. Protein: CASRRARAGGNQPQHF.

As concerns this clonotype: Germline and junction disagree at one end, which may indicate a read error. The rearrangement joins TRBV5-3 to TRBJ2-1; weak D call: TRBD2 (7 bases). Being an ORF, TRBV5-3 has a function that is uncertain. The CDR3 is 14 residues long. Written as DNA, the CDR3 is TGTGCCAGCAGCTTGGGGGGGGCCAACAATGAGCAGTTCTTC. This translates into CASSLGGANNEQFF.

This chain links TRBV29-1 with TRBJ1-1; TRBD1 is a possible D gene (6 bases). The CDR3 is 14 residues long. Germline V gene sequence: CDR1 SQVTM, CDR2 ANQGSEA. The ends were cut back, 7 bases at V and 3 bases at J, with 18 bases in the middle. This CDR3 reads CSAVGGLWDTEAFF. The CDR3 bases are TGCAGCGCGGTCGGGGGCCTCTGGGACACTGAAGCTTTCTTT.

The chain links TRBV2 to TRBJ2-2; 12 positions agree with TRBD1. After removal of 7 bases from V and 5 bases from J, the junction contained 8 bases not matched to a gene. The CDR3 has 16 amino acids. In germline, CDR1 is SNHLY, CDR2 FYNNEI. CDR3 in amino acids: CASKGDRGPPTGELFF. In DNA form, the CDR3 reads TGTGCCAGCAAGGGGGACAGGGGGCCCCCAACCGGGGAGCTGTTTTTT. The full variable domain, with the rest looked up from reference TRBV2 and TRBJ2-2, is EPEVTQTPSHQVTQMGQEVILRCVPISNHLYFYWYRQILGQKVEFLVSFYNNEISEKSEIFDDQFSVERPDGSNFTLKIRSTKLEDSAMYFCASKGDRGPPTGELFFGEGSRLTVL.

This clonotype was seen a handful of times. This rearrangement joins TRBV19 to TRBJ1-5; TRBD1 matches 7 bases. Losses at the gene ends were 8 bases for V and 0 bases for J; bases not matched to a gene: 7. Germline values: CDR1 LNHDA, CDR2 SQIVND (reference sequence). The CDR3 is 15 residues long. In DNA form, the CDR3 reads TGTGCCAGTGGGGACAGTCCTTATAGCAATCAGCCCCAGCATTTT. It yields the protein CASGDSPYSNQPQHF.

This chain connects TRBV14 to TRBJ2-7; D remains ambiguous. The germline CDR1 and CDR2 sequences are SGHDN and FVKESK. Trimming took 0 bases from V and 4 from J, leaving 7 bases between them. The CDR3 loop spans 13 amino acids. CDR3 sequence (DNA): TGTGCCAGCAGCCAAGATGTTGGGTACGAGCAGTACTTC. Translating it yields CASSQDVGYEQYF.

This chain links TRBV29-1 with TRBJ1-5; 8 bases fit TRBD1. Germline CDR1 is SQVTM and CDR2 is ANQGSEA. This CDR3 spans 13 amino acids. Germline trimming cut 6 bases from V and 3 bases from J; bases unmatched to any gene: 4. The CDR3 here is CSVGQGANQPQHF. CDR3 in DNA: TGCAGCGTCGGACAGGGAGCCAATCAGCCCCAGCATTTT.